The clone carrying this T cell receptor (beta chain) was seen many times. Indicated time point: technical triplicate 2. Between the trimmed V and J ends, which lost 3 bases and 4 bases, there was a span of 9 bases. This CDR3 comprises 14 residues. Germline CDR1 SGHTA, CDR2 FQGNSA. This sample is part of a study of neurological immune-mediated disorders. TCRdb itself ran the 5' RACE reads through MiXCR, one entry per CDR3 protein. The profile covers approximately 28,000 distinct CDR3 sequences, with 13% appearing a single time and approximately 5.4% taken by the ten largest. The source is a female donor with HTLV-1-associated myelopathy (HAM/TSP). This chain connects TRBV7-2 to TRBJ2-2; D is unresolved. The sequencing input was CD4+ T cells from blood. CDR3 amino acids: CASSLTWPTGELFF. CDR3 coding DNA: TGTGCCAGCAGCTTGACATGGCCCACCGGGGAGCTGTTTTTT.